Listed below are T cell receptor beta chains from one sample, sequenced in a study of OX40 agonist ivuxolimab in advanced cancers. The assay was immunoSEQ multiplex PCR, and TCRdb's table has in-frame clones only and misses some. Among 99,000 or so clones, roughly 95% were seen once, and the ten largest hold around 2%. Sequencing used CD4+ or CD8+ T cells sorted from blood, obtained in a trial of the OX40 agonist ivuxolimab. The receptors here all came from an adult with an advanced solid tumor such as melanoma, head and neck, liver or kidney cancer. Both conserved end residues are part of each CDR3. D genes are given only for firm matches. A row's size may be missing; if present it is once, few, many or a size class.

.	.	TRBV19	TRBJ2-7	TGTGCCAGTAGTCCGTTCCGGTGGGAAACCGCCTACGAGCAGTACTTC	CASSPFRWETAYEQYF
.	few	TRBV7-8	TRBJ1-5	TGTGCCAGCAGCTTGTCCGTTTATAGCAATCAGCCCCAGCATTTT	CASSLSVYSNQPQHF
TRBD1	.	TRBV19	TRBJ2-1	TGTGCCAGTAGTATTAAGGACAGGGGGACCAACAATGAGCAGTTCTTC	CASSIKDRGTNNEQFF
.	.	TRBV27	TRBJ2-7	TGTGCCAGCAGTTTATCGGGGACCAGATTCGGGCAGTACTTC	CASSLSGTRFGQYF
TRBD2	.	TRBV28	TRBJ2-5	TGTGCCAGCAGGGGCCCGGGACTACAAGAGACCCAGTACTTC	CASRGPGLQETQYF
.	.	TRBV4-1	TRBJ1-6	TGCGCCAGCAGCCAAGAGGGTGGGGGACGGTCACCCCTCCACTTT	CASSQEGGGRSPLHF
.	.	TRBV27	TRBJ2-3	TGTGCCAGCAGTTTAGGGCAGGGGGGGACAGATACGCAGTATTTT	CASSLGQGGTDTQYF
.	once	TRBV6-1	TRBJ2-3	TGTGCCAGCAGTGAATGGGATCTGGGCACAGATACGCAGTATTTT	CASSEWDLGTDTQYF
.	.	TRBV11-2	TRBJ1-2	TGTGCCAGCAGCTTAGGGAGCTATGGCTACACCTTC	CASSLGSYGYTF
.	once	TRBV19	TRBJ1-1	TGTGCCAGTAGTATCGGGATCAGAGAAGCTTTCTTT	CASSIGIREAFF
.	.	TRBV27	TRBJ2-3	TGTGCCAGCAGTTTAGTTCTGGGACCTGGGACAGATACGCAGTATTTT	CASSLVLGPGTDTQYF
.	once	TRBV6-4	TRBJ1-3	TGTGCCAGCAGTGACGGGATCTCTGGAAACACCATATATTTT	CASSDGISGNTIYF
.	.	TRBV6-5	TRBJ1-1	TGTGCCAGCCTCGTGAGTGGGGAAGCCACTGAAGCTTTCTTT	CASLVSGEATEAFF
.	.	TRBV29-1	TRBJ2-3	TGCAGCGTTGGAGAAGGGAACACAGATACGCAGTATTTT	CSVGEGNTDTQYF
.	.	TRBV7-9	TRBJ1-4	TGTGCCAGCAGCCCCCCTGGGGCAGCGGGTGAAAAACTGTTTTTT	CASSPPGAAGEKLFF
TRBD2	.	TRBV5-8	TRBJ2-1	TGTGCCAGCAGCTGGGGGGCTAGCGGGACACTCCTGTATAACAATGAGCAGTTCTTC	CASSWGASGTLLYNNEQFF
.	.	TRBV19	TRBJ2-2	TGTGCCAGTAAATCCCCCGAACGGGACCTCCTGAACACCGGGGAGCTGTTTTTT	CASKSPERDLLNTGELFF
.	once	TRBV10-3	TRBJ2-7	TGTGCCATCAGTGAGTCGGAGTACGAGCAGTACTTC	CAISESEYEQYF
TRBD1	.	TRBV27	TRBJ2-4	TGTGCCAGCAGTCCGACAGGGCGCAAAAACATTCAGTACTTC	CASSPTGRKNIQYF
TRBD1	.	TRBV7-7	TRBJ2-3	TGTGCCAGCAGCTTACAGACAGGGCCACGGGCAGATACGCAGTATTTT	CASSLQTGPRADTQYF
TRBD1	.	TRBV27	TRBJ1-1	TGTGCCAGCAGTACTCGACAGGGTAACACTGAAGCTTTCTTT	CASSTRQGNTEAFF
.	.	TRBV29-1	TRBJ2-1	TGCAGCGTTGACTCGGGATGGGATGAGCAGTTCTTC	CSVDSGWDEQFF
.	.	TRBV29-1	TRBJ2-7	TGCAGCGTTGTCATTGTAAGGGATTACGAGCAGTACTTC	CSVVIVRDYEQYF
.	.	TRBV25-1	TRBJ2-7	TGTGCCAGCAGTGAACTGGACGGTACCTACGAGCAGTACTTC	CASSELDGTYEQYF
.	.	TRBV7-9	TRBJ2-5	TGTGCCAGCAGCTTAGCGGACTTAACGTACCAAGAGACCCAGTACTTC	CASSLADLTYQETQYF
TRBD1	.	TRBV11-3	TRBJ2-2	TGTGCCAGCAGCTTAGACGGACAGGGAACCGGGGAGCTGTTTTTT	CASSLDGQGTGELFF
TRBD1	.	TRBV7-9	TRBJ2-4	TGTGCCAGCAGCCTAACGGGACAGGGGATTTGGAACATTCAGTACTTC	CASSLTGQGIWNIQYF
.	.	TRBV6-6	TRBJ2-7	TGTGCCAGCAGTCGGGACACACTATACGAGCAGTACTTC	CASSRDTLYEQYF
.	.	TRBV9	TRBJ1-1	TGTGCCAGCAGCGTAGCGGGGAACACTGAAGCTTTCTTT	CASSVAGNTEAFF
.	.	TRBV5-1	TRBJ2-7	TGCGCCAGCAGCTTGGGTGGTGAGTTCTCCTACGAGCAGTACTTC	CASSLGGEFSYEQYF
.	.	TRBV7-9	TRBJ1-2	TGTGCCAGCAGCCCATACGGGGAGGGTATGATGGGGGCCAACTATGGCTACACCTTC	CASSPYGEGMMGANYGYTF
.	.	TRBV7-6	TRBJ2-5	TGTGCCAGCAGCTTAGAAGCGTACCAAGAGACCCAGTACTTC	CASSLEAYQETQYF
.	.	TRBV28	TRBJ2-3	TGTGCCAGCGGGGAGCGTTCCTTCGGAGATACGCAGTATTTT	CASGERSFGDTQYF
.	.	TRBV5-1	TRBJ2-1	TGCGCCAGCAGCTTGGCCATGGGTAGCAATGAGCAGTTCTTC	CASSLAMGSNEQFF
TRBD1	.	TRBV29-1	TRBJ2-2	TGCAGCGTGGCGACAGGGAGGAACACCGGGGAGCTGTTTTTT	CSVATGRNTGELFF
.	.	TRBV29-1	TRBJ2-1	TGCAGCGTTGCGGTGATGAACAATGAGCAGTTCTTC	CSVAVMNNEQFF
.	.	TRBV19	TRBJ2-1	TGTGCGACTGGGACTCAATGGGACAATGAGCAGTTCTTC	CATGTQWDNEQFF
TRBD1	.	TRBV10-3	TRBJ2-7	TGTGCCATCGGACAGGGCAACGAGCAGTACTTC	CAIGQGNEQYF
.	.	TRBV6-6	TRBJ2-2	TGTGCCAGCACCGAACGGGGGGGGGAGCTGTTTTTT	CASTERGGELFF
TRBD1	once	TRBV30	TRBJ1-2	TGTGCCTGGAGTCCCGGGACAGGGGGCGGCTACACCTTC	CAWSPGTGGGYTF
.	.	TRBV6-4	TRBJ1-2	TGTGCCAGCAGTGATGGGCAGGGGTCATATGGCTACACCTTC	CASSDGQGSYGYTF
.	.	TRBV5-4	TRBJ2-7	TGTGCCAGCAGCTTGGGCCACGACAGCTACGAGCAGTACTTC	CASSLGHDSYEQYF
.	.	TRBV6-1	TRBJ1-5	TGTGCCAGCATCAGGGGACTCGGTCAGCCCCAGCATTTT	CASIRGLGQPQHF
.	.	TRBV29-1	TRBJ2-7	TGCAGCTTTGTGTCAGGGCCCTACGAGCAGTACTTC	CSFVSGPYEQYF
.	.	TRBV10-1	TRBJ2-1	TGCGCCAGCAGTGAGTCGGGACAAAACAATGAGCAGTTCTTC	CASSESGQNNEQFF
.	.	TRBV9	TRBJ2-2	TGTGCCAGCAGCCCTGGCCCCGGGGAGCTGTTTTTT	CASSPGPGELFF
.	.	TRBV7-8	TRBJ2-7	TGTGCCAGCAGCTTAAGAAGCGCCGAGCAGTACTTC	CASSLRSAEQYF